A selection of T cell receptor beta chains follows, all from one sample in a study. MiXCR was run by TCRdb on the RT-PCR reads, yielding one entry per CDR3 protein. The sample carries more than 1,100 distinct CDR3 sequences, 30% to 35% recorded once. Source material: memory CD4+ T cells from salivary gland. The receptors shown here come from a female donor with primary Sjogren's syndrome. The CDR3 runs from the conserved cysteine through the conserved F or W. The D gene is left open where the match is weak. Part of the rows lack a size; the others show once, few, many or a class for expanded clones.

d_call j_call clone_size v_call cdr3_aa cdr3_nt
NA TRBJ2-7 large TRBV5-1 CASSLWAADEQYF TGCGCCAGCAGCTTGTGGGCTGCAGACGAGCAGTACTTC
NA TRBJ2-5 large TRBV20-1 CSARLGEVTQYF TGCAGTGCCCGGCTTGGGGAAGTGACCCAGTACTTC
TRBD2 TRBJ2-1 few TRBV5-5 CASSPITSGGYNEQFF TGTGCCAGCAGCCCCATAACTAGCGGGGGTTACAATGAGCAGTTCTTC
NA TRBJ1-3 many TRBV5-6 CASITTDQGSSGNTIYF TGTGCCAGCATAACCACCGATCAGGGTAGCTCTGGAAACACCATATATTTT
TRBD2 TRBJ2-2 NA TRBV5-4 CASSLGSGGEAGELFF TGTGCCAGCAGCTTGGGGAGCGGGGGAGAAGCCGGGGAGCTGTTTTTT
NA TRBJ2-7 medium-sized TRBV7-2 CASSLSYEQYF TGTGCCAGCAGCCTCTCCTACGAGCAGTACTTC
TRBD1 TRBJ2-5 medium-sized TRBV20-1 CSATDRGETQYF TGCAGTGCAACGGACAGGGGGGAGACCCAGTACTTC
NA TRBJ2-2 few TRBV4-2 CASSLLLLGGTGELFF TGTGCCAGCAGCCTATTGTTACTAGGAGGTACCGGGGAGCTGTTTTTT
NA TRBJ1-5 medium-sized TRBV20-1 CSALQGGGNQPQHF TGCAGTGCTTTACAGGGTGGGGGCAATCAGCCCCAGCATTTT
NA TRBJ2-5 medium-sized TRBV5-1 CASSLARAGAQETQYF TGCGCCAGCAGCTTGGCGCGAGCGGGCGCGCAAGAGACCCAGTACTTC
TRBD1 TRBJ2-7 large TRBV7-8 CASSPRDRAYEQYF TGTGCCAGCAGCCCCCGGGACAGGGCCTACGAGCAGTACTTC
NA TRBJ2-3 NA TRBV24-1 CATSPALYLCASSLAGSTDTQYF NA
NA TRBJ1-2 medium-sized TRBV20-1 CSARGGVGYGYTF TGCAGTGCAAGAGGGGGGGTTGGGTATGGCTACACCTTC
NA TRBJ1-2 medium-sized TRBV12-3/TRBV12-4 CASSFGDQGYTF TGTGCCAGCAGTTTCGGGGACCAAGGCTACACCTTC
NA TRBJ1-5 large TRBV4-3 CASSQETYQPQHF TGCGCCAGCAGCCAAGAAACGTATCAGCCCCAGCATTTT
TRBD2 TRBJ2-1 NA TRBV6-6 CASSRTGTSGDNEQFF TGTGCCAGCAGCAGAACCGGGACTAGCGGGGACAATGAGCAGTTCTTC
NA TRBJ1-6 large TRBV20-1 CSARPSRTASSYNSPLHF TGCAGTGCTAGACCCAGCAGGACCGCTAGCTCCTATAATTCACCCCTCCACTTT
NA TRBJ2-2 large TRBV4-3 CASSQEFRGTGELFF TGCGCCAGCAGCCAAGAATTCAGAGGGACCGGGGAGCTGTTTTTT
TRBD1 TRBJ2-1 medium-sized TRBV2 CASSRDRSPSYNEQFF TGTGCCAGCAGCAGGGACAGGAGCCCTTCGTACAATGAGCAGTTCTTC
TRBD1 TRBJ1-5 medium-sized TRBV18 CASSPQGGYSNQPQHF TGTGCCAGCTCACCACAAGGGGGCTATAGCAATCAGCCCCAGCATTTT